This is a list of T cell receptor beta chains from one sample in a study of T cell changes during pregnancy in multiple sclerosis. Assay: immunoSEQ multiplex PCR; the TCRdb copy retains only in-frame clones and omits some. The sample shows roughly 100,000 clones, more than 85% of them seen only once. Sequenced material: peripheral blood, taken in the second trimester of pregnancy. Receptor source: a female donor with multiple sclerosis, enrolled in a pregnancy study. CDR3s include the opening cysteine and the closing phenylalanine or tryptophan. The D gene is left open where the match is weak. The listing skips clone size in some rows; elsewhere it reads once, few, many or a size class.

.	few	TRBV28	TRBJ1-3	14	TGTGCCATCAACGAACCCAGCTCTGGAAACACCATATATTTT	CAINEPSSGNTIYF
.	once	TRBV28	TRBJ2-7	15	TGTGCCAGCAACTTAGCCCGGGACACTTCCTACGAGCAGTACTTC	CASNLARDTSYEQYF
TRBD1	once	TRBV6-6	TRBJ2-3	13	TGTGCCAGCGGCGACAGGGGCACAGATACGCAGTATTTT	CASGDRGTDTQYF
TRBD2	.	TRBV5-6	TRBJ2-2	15	TGTGCCAGCAGCCGCAGCGGGACCCTCACCGGGGAGCTGTTTTTT	CASSRSGTLTGELFF
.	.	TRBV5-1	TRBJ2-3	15	TGCGCCAGCAGCTTGGTACAACCTAGCACAGATACGCAGTATTTT	CASSLVQPSTDTQYF
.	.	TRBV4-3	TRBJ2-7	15	TGCGCCAGCAGCCAAGCAGGGGGAGGCTCCTACGAGCAGTACTTC	CASSQAGGGSYEQYF
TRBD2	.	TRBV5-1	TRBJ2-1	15	TGCGCCAGCAGCTTGACTAGCGGGAGTGTCTATGAGCAGTTCTTC	CASSLTSGSVYEQFF
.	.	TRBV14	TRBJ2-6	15	TGTGCCAGCAGCAAAGACAGCTCTGGGGCCAACGTCCTGACTTTC	CASSKDSSGANVLTF
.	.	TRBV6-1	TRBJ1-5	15	TGTGCCAGCAGTTGGAGTGGGTATGGGAATCAGCCCCAGCATTTT	CASSWSGYGNQPQHF
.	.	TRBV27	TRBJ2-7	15	TGTGCCAGCAGTCCCCAGGGGGGCCGTTACTACGAGCAGTACTTC	CASSPQGGRYYEQYF
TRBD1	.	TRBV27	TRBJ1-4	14	TGTGCCAGCAGTTCCGGGACAGGGGAGGAAAAACTGTTTTTT	CASSSGTGEEKLFF
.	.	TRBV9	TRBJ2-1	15	TGTGCCAGCAGCGGCGGGACTCTGGGCTACAATGAGCAGTTCTTC	CASSGGTLGYNEQFF
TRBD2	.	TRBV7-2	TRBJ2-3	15	TGTGCCAGCAGCTCCATAGCGGGGGTGGCAGATACGCAGTATTTT	CASSSIAGVADTQYF
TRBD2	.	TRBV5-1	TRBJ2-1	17	TGCGCCAGCAGCTTGGCTGAGGGACTAGCGGGACGAAATGAGCAGTTCTTC	CASSLAEGLAGRNEQFF
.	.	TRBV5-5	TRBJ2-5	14	TGTGCCAGCAGCTCCCGGTCAGGGGTAGAGACCCAGTACTTC	CASSSRSGVETQYF
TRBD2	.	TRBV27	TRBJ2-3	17	TGTGCCAGCAGTTTAAGGACTAGCGGGAGTTTTGCAGATACGCAGTATTTT	CASSLRTSGSFADTQYF
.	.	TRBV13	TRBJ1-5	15	TGTGCCAGCAGCGAAGGGACCGGGGGGGATCGGCCCCAGCATTTT	CASSEGTGGDRPQHF
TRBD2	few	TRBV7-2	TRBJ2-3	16	TGTGCCAGCAGCTCCGGACTAGCGGGAGGGCTAAATACGCAGTATTTT	CASSSGLAGGLNTQYF
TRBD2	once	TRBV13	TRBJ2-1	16	TGTGCCAGCAGCTTAGACCTAGCGGGAGTGGCGAATGAGCAGTTCTTC	CASSLDLAGVANEQFF
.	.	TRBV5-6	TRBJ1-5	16	TGTGCCAGCAGCCAAAGCCCCCAGGGAATGCAGCAGCCCCAGCATTTT	CASSQSPQGMQQPQHF
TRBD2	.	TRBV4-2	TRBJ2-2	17	TGTGCCAGCAGCCAAGACGGTATAGCGGGAGCCCCCGGGGAGCTGTTTTTT	CASSQDGIAGAPGELFF
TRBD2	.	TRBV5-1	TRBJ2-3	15	TGCGCCAGCAGCCGACTAGCGGTTAGCACAGATACGCAGTATTTT	CASSRLAVSTDTQYF
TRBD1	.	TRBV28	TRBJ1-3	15	TGTGCCAGCAGTTTAGTGGACAGGGCTGGAAACACCATATATTTT	CASSLVDRAGNTIYF
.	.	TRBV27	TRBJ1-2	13	TGTGCCAGCAGTTCCCGGGACACCTATGGCTACACCTTC	CASSSRDTYGYTF
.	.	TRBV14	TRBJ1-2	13	TGTGCCAGCAGCACGGCCAGGTCTAATGGCTACACCTTC	CASSTARSNGYTF
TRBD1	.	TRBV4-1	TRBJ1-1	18	TGCGCCAGCAGCCGCGCGGGACAGGGGGTCCTTACTAACACTGAAGCTTTCTTT	CASSRAGQGVLTNTEAFF
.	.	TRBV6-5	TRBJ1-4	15	TGTGCCAGCCAGCAGGGGAACAGACTAAATGAAAAACTGTTTTTT	CASQQGNRLNEKLFF
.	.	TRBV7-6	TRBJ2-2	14	TGTGCCAGCAGCTTAGGCGTTGACACCGGGGAGCTGTTTTTT	CASSLGVDTGELFF
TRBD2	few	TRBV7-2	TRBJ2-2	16	TGTGCCAGCAGCTTCGCTAGCGGGGCGAACACCGGGGAGCTGTTTTTT	CASSFASGANTGELFF
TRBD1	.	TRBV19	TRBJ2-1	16	TGTGCCAGTAGTAGGGACAGGGCTCTTCAACACAATGAGCAGTTCTTC	CASSRDRALQHNEQFF
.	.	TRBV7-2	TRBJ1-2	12	TGTGCCAGCAGCTTAGTTTCGGGGTGGTACACCTTC	CASSLVSGWYTF
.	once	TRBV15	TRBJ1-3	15	TGTGCCACCAGCAGAGATAGGGGGTTCGGAAACACCATATATTTT	CATSRDRGFGNTIYF
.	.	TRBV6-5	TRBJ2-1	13	TGTGCCAGCAGGTACCGGGACTGGAGTGAGCAGTTCTTC	CASRYRDWSEQFF
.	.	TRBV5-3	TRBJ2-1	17	TGTGCCAGAAGCTCATTAAACAAAAATCCCCCTCGCAATGAGCAGTTCTTC	CARSSLNKNPPRNEQFF
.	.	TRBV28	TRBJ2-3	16	TGTGCCAGCAGCTACGGAGATCGTTTTCACACAGATACGCAGTATTTT	CASSYGDRFHTDTQYF
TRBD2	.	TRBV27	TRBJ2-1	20	TGTGCCAGCAGTTTATATGGGGGAGGGTCCTCGCCTGCCTCCTACAATGAGCAGTTCTTC	CASSLYGGGSSPASYNEQFF
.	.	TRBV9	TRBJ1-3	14	TGTGCCAGCAGCGTTGGGGCAGATGGAAACACCATATATTTT	CASSVGADGNTIYF
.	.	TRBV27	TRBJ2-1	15	TGTGCCAGCAGTTTAGGTCCCCCGGAGGGCTATGAGCAGTTCTTC	CASSLGPPEGYEQFF
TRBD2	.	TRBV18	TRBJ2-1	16	TGTGCCAGCTCACCCACTAGCGGGACTTCCTACAATGAGCAGTTCTTC	CASSPTSGTSYNEQFF
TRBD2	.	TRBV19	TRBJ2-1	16	TGTGCCAGTAGTATAGGACTAGCGGGCCTCTCGGGGGAGCAGTTCTTC	CASSIGLAGLSGEQFF
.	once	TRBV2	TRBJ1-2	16	TGTGCCAGCAGTGCTCCTTTGGGGGGGGTAATAGTTGGCTACACCTTC	CASSAPLGGVIVGYTF
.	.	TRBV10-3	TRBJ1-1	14	TGTGCCATCAGGAAGGACAGCGGGGAAATTGAAGCTTTCTTT	CAIRKDSGEIEAFF
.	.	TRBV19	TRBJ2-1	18	TGTGCCAGTAGCGCGATAAGCCGAAGGACAGCCTCCTACAATGAGCAGTTCTTC	CASSAISRRTASYNEQFF
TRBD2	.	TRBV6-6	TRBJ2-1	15	TGTGCCAGCAGTTCTACCGGGACTAGCAACAATGAGCAGTTCTTC	CASSSTGTSNNEQFF
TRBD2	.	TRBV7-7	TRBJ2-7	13	TGTGCTAGCAGCTTAACTAGCGGCTACGAGCAGTACTTC	CASSLTSGYEQYF
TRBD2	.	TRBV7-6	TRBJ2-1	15	TGTGCCAGCAGCCCGCGGCGGGGGGCACACAATGAGCAGTTCTTC	CASSPRRGAHNEQFF
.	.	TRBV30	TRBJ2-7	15	TGTGCCTGGAGTGTAAACTGGCAGGGCTCCTACGAGCAGTACTTC	CAWSVNWQGSYEQYF
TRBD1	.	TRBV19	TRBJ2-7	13	TGTGCCAGTAGTAAGGGACAGGCGTGGGAGCAGTACTTC	CASSKGQAWEQYF
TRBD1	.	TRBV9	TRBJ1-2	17	TGTGCCAGCAGCGTAGAGGACAGGGCAACCCCTAACTATGGCTACACCTTC	CASSVEDRATPNYGYTF
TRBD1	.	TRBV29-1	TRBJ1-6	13	TGCAGCGTTAAGGACAGGGAGGGATCACCCCTCCACTTT	CSVKDREGSPLHF
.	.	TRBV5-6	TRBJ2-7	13	TGTGCCAGCAGCGGGGGACTCCACTACGAGCAGTACTTC	CASSGGLHYEQYF
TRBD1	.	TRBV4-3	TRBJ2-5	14	TGCGCCAGCAGCCAAGGTGCAGGGGGAGAGACCCAGTACTTC	CASSQGAGGETQYF
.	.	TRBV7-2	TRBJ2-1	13	TGTGCCAGCAGCTTAGGGTTCGGGAATGAGCAGTTCTTC	CASSLGFGNEQFF
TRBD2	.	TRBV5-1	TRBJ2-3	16	TGCGCCAGCAGCTTTTTGACTAGCGGTAGCACAGATACGCAGTATTTT	CASSFLTSGSTDTQYF
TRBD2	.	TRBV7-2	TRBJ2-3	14	TGTGCCAGCAGCGTTCAGCGGGGGACAGATACGCAGTATTTT	CASSVQRGTDTQYF
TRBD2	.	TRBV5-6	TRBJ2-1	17	TGTGCCAGCAGCGTACTTTCCGGACTAGCGACCTACAATGAGCAGTTCTTC	CASSVLSGLATYNEQFF
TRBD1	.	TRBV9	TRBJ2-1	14	TGTGCCAGCAGCGCGGGACAGTTATACAATGAGCAGTTCTTC	CASSAGQLYNEQFF
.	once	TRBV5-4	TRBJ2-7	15	TGTGCCAGCAGCTTAGATCAGGGGATATCCCACGAGCAGTACTTC	CASSLDQGISHEQYF
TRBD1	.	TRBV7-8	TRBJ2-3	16	TGTGCCAGCAGCTTAGGAGGGACAGGGCTTTCAGATACGCAGTATTTT	CASSLGGTGLSDTQYF
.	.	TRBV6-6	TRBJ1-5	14	TGTGCCAGCAGTCCCGGGCCAGGGGACCAGCCCCAGCATTTT	CASSPGPGDQPQHF